Shown below are 21 T cell receptor beta chains from a single sample sequenced in a study of blood T cells in healthy people across ages. Then a second PCR, running about 6 to 11 cycles, was carried out with a sample-barcoded 5' primer and a J-beta primer mix. TCRdb re-derived calls from the 5' RACE reads in MiXCR, one entry per CDR3 protein. The sample contains around 940,000 distinct CDR3 sequences, roughly half of which appear only once. The specimen was blood. The receptors here all came from a woman aged 60-70 years in good health.

Points on this clonotype: Compared with germline, one end of the junction differs, possibly owing to a read error. The V gene is TRBV6-5, the J gene TRBJ1-5; D is uncertain. Germline CDR1 is MNHEY and CDR2 is SVGAGI. CDR3 length: 14 amino acids. CDR3 sequence reads: CASSYDGTNQPQHF. In nucleotides, the CDR3 is TGTGCCAGCAGTTATGATGGAACTAATCAGCCTCAGCATTTT.

This clonotype turned up a few times. The V gene is TRBV12-3 or TRBV12-4, the J gene TRBJ1-2, with 8 bases lining up with TRBD1. The CDR3 loop spans 14 amino acids. V shed 6 bases and J 6 bases; nucleotides not matched to a gene: 9. This CDR3 reads CASRGTGGNHGYTF. Written as DNA, the CDR3 is TGTGCCAGCAGGGGTACAGGGGGAAATCATGGCTACACCTTC.

As to this clonotype: It may be a read error: a sequence one base away is much more abundant. The rearrangement joins TRBV4-2 to TRBJ2-4; tentatively, D is TRBD2 (5 bases). Per the germline V gene, CDR1 is LGHNA and CDR2 is YNFKEQ. V lost 3 bases, J lost 13 bases, and 22 bases lay in between. The length of the CDR3 is 15 residues. The CDR3 reads CASSQEVLSYNEQYF. CDR3 sequence (DNA): TGTGCCAGCAGCCAGGAGGTTCTCTCCTACAATGAGCAGTACTTC.

The rearrangement joins TRBV4-1 to TRBJ1-1; D is unclear. The CDR3 totals 14 residues. From germline, CDR1 is MGHRA and CDR2 YSYEKL. V was shortened by 1 base and J by 1 base, with 7 bases between the two germline ends. The CDR3 nucleotides read TGCGCCAGCAGCCAAGGGACTGAGAACACTGAAGCTTTCTTT. Translation gives CASSQGTENTEAFF.

The gene calls are TRBV12-3 or TRBV12-4 and TRBJ2-3; unclear D gene. This CDR3 region has 11 residues. V dropped 6 bases and J dropped 14 bases, with 15 bases sitting between them. The CDR3 region has the DNA TGTGCCAGCAGCCAGCACAGATACGCGTATTTT. Translation gives CASSQHRYAYF.

The chain joins TRBV29-1 to TRBJ2-5; D is perhaps TRBD2 (5 bases). The CDR3 totals 13 residues. V was clipped by 4 bases and J by 3 bases, with 12 bases between them. In germline, CDR1 is SQVTM, CDR2 ANQGSEA. Here the CDR3 reads CSVASLAKETQYF. The CDR3 nucleotides read TGCAGCGTTGCAAGTCTAGCCAAAGAGACCCAGTACTTC.

The chain carries TRBV14 and TRBJ2-7; D perhaps matches TRBD2 (7 bases). The assigned J gene may be wrong: the sequence end matches TRBJ2-5 better. The CDR3 runs to 18 residues. Germline V gene sequence: CDR1 SGHDN, CDR2 FVKESK. The CDR3 sequence is CASSQDSPRGGGEETQYF. As DNA, the CDR3 is TGTGCCAGCAGCCAAGATTCACCTCGAGGGGGAGGGGAAGAGACCCAGTACTTC.

For the CDR3, the DNA is TGTGCCAGCAGCCCCGGAGGGCGGAGCTCCTACAATGAGCAGTACTTC. It encodes CASSPGGRSSYNEQYF. The chain joins TRBV11-2 to TRBJ2-1; tentatively, D is TRBD2 (6 bases). The J call could be wrong; TRBJ2-7 is a better fit for the DNA end. CDR1 and CDR2 (germline): SGHAT, FQNNGV. CDR3 size: 16 residues.

The chain uses TRBV20-1 and TRBJ2-5; D unresolved. There are 12 residues in the CDR3. The V gene's germline CDR1 is DFQATT and CDR2 SNEGSKA (reference sequence). V lost 6 bases, J lost 5 bases, and 13 bases lay in between. This chain's CDR3 is CSALGGYETQYF. The DNA of the CDR3 is TGCAGTGCCCTAGGCGGTTACGAGACCCAGTACTTC.

The rearrangement links TRBV20-1 to TRBJ2-4; the match to TRBD2 covers 10 bases. This CDR3 is built from 14 residues. V dropped 2 bases and J dropped 14; count of bases not matched to a gene: 12. Germline CDR1 and CDR2: DFQATT and SNEGSKA (reference sequence). For the CDR3, the DNA is TGCAGTGCTAGAACGGGCTTAGCGGGAGGTTCCGAGTACTTC. Translating it yields CSARTGLAGGSEYF.

The J gene is TRBJ2-5, the V gene TRBV7-8; 7 nucleotides agree with TRBD2. V lost 1 base and J lost 8; bases outside the gene matches: 10. The CDR3 length is 15 residues. Germline loops: CDR1 SGHVS, CDR2 FQNEAQ. The DNA of the CDR3 is TGTGCCAGCAGCTTAGGATCGGGGGGTGGTGATACCCAGTACTTC. Amino acid sequence: CASSLGSGGGDTQYF. The full variable domain, its missing parts supplied by reference TRBV7-8 and TRBJ2-5, is GAGVSQSPRYKVAKRGQDVALRCDPISGHVSLFWYQQALGQGPEFLTYFQNEAQLDKSGLPSDRFFAERPEGSVSTLKIQRTQQEDSAVYLCASSLGSGGGDTQYFGPGTRLLVL.

CDR3 protein: CASSPAPKGYTF. The CDR3 DNA sequence: TGTGCCAGCAGTCCAGCCCCAAAAGGCTACACCTTC. V is TRBV2 and J is TRBJ1-2; D is undetermined. The germline gives CDR1 SNHLY, CDR2 FYNNEI. Deletions cut 5 bases from V and 8 bases from J, with 12 bases between. The CDR3 runs 12 residues.

The gene calls are TRBV7-6 and TRBJ2-5; D ambiguous. The germline gives CDR1 SGHVS, CDR2 FNYEAQ. V lost 8 bases to trimming and J lost 12 bases, with 7 bases between them. This CDR3 comprises 8 residues. CDR3 DNA: TGTGCCAGCCGACATAAGTACTTC. Protein: CASRHKYF.

For this clonotype: The junction differs from germline at one of its ends, possibly a read error. The chain carries TRBV12-3 or TRBV12-4 and TRBJ2-7; D is undetermined. This CDR3 spans 14 amino acids. DNA for the CDR3: TGTGCCGGCAGTCCCCTCCGGACCTCCTACGAGCAGTACTTC. Residues: CAGSPLRTSYEQYF.

Concerning this clonotype itself: A read error may produce the germline difference seen at one junction end. The chain recombines TRBV9 with TRBJ2-5; 10 positions agree with TRBD2. The CDR3 length is 16 residues. CDR1 and CDR2 (germline): SGDLS, YYNGEE. The CDR3 coding sequence is TGTGCCAGCAGCGTCTCTAGCGGGAGAGTAAGGGAGACCCGGTACTTC. It translates to CASSVSSGRVRETRYF.

The chain uses TRBV10-3 and TRBJ2-3; D gene unclear. V shed 3 bases and J shed 4 bases, with 11 bases lying between them. The CDR3 has 14 residues. Germline lookup yields CDR1 ENHRY and CDR2 SYGVKD. The DNA of the CDR3 is TGTGCCATCAGTGACCCCCGTGAAGCAGATACGCAGTATTTT. Encoded protein: CAISDPREADTQYF.

The CDR3 coding sequence is TGCGCCAGCAGCCCCGGACTAGCGACGGACATTCAGTACTTC. Protein product: CASSPGLATDIQYF. The chain employs TRBV5-1 and TRBJ2-4, with 9 bases aligning to TRBD2. Per the germline V gene, CDR1 is SGHRS and CDR2 is YFSETQ. V trimming: 4 bases; J trimming: 8 bases; junction bases outside the gene matches: 7. The CDR3 runs to 14 residues.

This clonotype occurred a few times. This chain joins TRBV4-3 and TRBJ2-7, with TRBD2 matching over 10 bases. The V and J ends lost 3 bases and 7 bases, in that order; junction bases with no gene match: 15. CDR3 size: 17 residues. Germline CDR1 and CDR2: LGHNA and YSLEER. The CDR3 bases are TGCGCCAGCAGCCAGGAAATAGCGGGAGGCCCCTTAGGGGAGCAGTACTTC. Encoded protein: CASSQEIAGGPLGEQYF.

This clonotype was detected a few times. The rearrangement links TRBV29-1 to TRBJ2-1, with D maybe TRBD1 (5 bases). CDR1 SQVTM and CDR2 ANQGSEA come from the germline V gene. This CDR3 spans 15 amino acids. Deletions cut 8 bases from V and 5 bases from J, with 22 bases between. CDR3 amino acids: CSLKRGVQIDNEQFF. For the CDR3, the DNA is TGCAGCCTTAAAAGGGGTGTGCAAATAGACAATGAGCAGTTCTTC.

This clonotype was detected a few times. The chain carries TRBV3-1 and TRBJ1-2, with D maybe TRBD1 (5 bases). V lost 4 bases to trimming and J lost 4 bases, with 13 bases between them. Per the germline V gene, CDR1 is LGHDT and CDR2 is YNNKEL (reference sequence). The CDR3 is made up of 14 amino acids. The CDR3 sequence: CASSPLLDTYGYTF. The CDR3 nucleotides are TGTGCCAGCAGCCCCCTTCTGGACACCTATGGCTACACCTTC.

The sample holds a few counts of this clonotype. The genes are TRBV20-1 and TRBJ2-7, with TRBD2 matching 12 bases. J gave up 0 bases and V 6 bases, and 6 bases lay outside the gene matches. The length of the CDR3 is 15 residues. Germline CDR1 DFQATT, CDR2 SNEGSKA (reference sequence). In DNA form, the CDR3 reads TGCAGTGCGTCACGACTAGCGGGAGCCTCCTACGAGCAGTACTTC. Protein product: CSASRLAGASYEQYF.